The present entry profiles one TCR beta chain with its context. Its antigen is as yet unknown. This specimen belongs to a study of shared clonotypes between healthy human individuals. Assay: immunoSEQ multiplex PCR; the TCRdb copy retains only in-frame clones and omits some. The table includes about 2.4 million clones, about 92% detected once. The study's findings and limits: Sorted-subset samples were not fully sequenced, rarefaction indicated.

All donors qualified as healthy HIV-negative adults and had experienced no recent acute infections or vaccinations. The sample was naive CD4+ T cells sorted from blood. The subset denotes: CD45RA+ positively selected. This TCR was sampled from a man aged 18 to 29 in good health.

In nucleotides, the CDR3 is TGTGCCAGCAGCAACACGGGAACTAATGAAAAACTGTTTTTT. This encodes CASSNTGTNEKLFF. The chain employs TRBV7-9 and TRBJ1-4; D not resolved. In germline, CDR1 is SEHNR, CDR2 FQNEAQ (reference sequence). The CDR3 runs to 14 residues. V was clipped by 5 bases and J by 1 base, with 8 bases between them.